This T cell receptor beta chain was retrieved from a study of blood T cell repertoires in COVID-19. Study details: Samples taken during acute and convalescent COVID-19 were collected in the United States, Italy and Spain. In each case, the material was cDNA or gDNA derived from T cells, B-cell-depleted T cells, or PBMCs.

The V and J ends lost 3 bases and 4 bases, in that order; junction bases with no gene match: 13. The V gene's germline CDR1 is SGHTA and CDR2 FQGNSA. The CDR3 is 19 residues long. This clone has just one count. Original handling: Nucleated cell counts were estimated from reference gene primer amplification. The table came from immunoSEQ multiplex PCR; TCRdb's copy has only in-frame clones and leaves some out. V and J calls and clone size come straight from that table; D and trimming were deduced from the DNA. The table shows 150,000 to 160,000 clones, with approximately 91% occurring only once. The chain is built from TRBV7-2 and TRBJ1-6; 9 positions agree with TRBD1. Material for sequencing was peripheral blood. This TCR came from a woman aged 65 to 85 with acute or convalescent COVID-19. The DNA of the CDR3 is TGTGCCAGCAGCTTCCTTCACGGACAGGGGATGAGTTATAATTCACCCCTCCACTTT. Translated, it gives CASSFLHGQGMSYNSPLHF.